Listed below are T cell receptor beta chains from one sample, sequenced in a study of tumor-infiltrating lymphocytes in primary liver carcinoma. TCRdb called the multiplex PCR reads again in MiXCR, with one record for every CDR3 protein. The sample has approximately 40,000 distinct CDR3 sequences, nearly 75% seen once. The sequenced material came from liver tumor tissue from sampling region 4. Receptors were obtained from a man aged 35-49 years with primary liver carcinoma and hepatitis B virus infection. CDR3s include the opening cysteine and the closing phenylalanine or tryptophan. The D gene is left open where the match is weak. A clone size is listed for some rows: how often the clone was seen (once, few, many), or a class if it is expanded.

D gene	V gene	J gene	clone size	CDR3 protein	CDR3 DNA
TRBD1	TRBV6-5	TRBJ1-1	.	CACSRTGGTEAFF	TGTGCCTGTAGTAGGACAGGGGGAACAGAAGCTTTCTTT
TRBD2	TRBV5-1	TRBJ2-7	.	CPSSLAGAGGLYEQYF	TGCCCCAGCAGCTTGGCCGGAGCGGGAGGCCTCTACGAGCAATACTTC
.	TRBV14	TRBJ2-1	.	CASSAVEGWVNCEQFF	TGTGCCAGCAGTGCCGTAGAGGGATGGGTAAACTGTGAGCAGTTCTTC
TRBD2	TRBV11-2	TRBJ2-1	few	CTSSLDISGRSLFF	TGTACAAGCAGCTTAGATATTAGCGGGAGGTCTCTGTTCTTC
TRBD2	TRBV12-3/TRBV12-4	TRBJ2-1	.	CAGMTSGRYNEQFF	TGTGCCGGTATGACTAGCGGGAGATATAATGAGCAGTTCTTC
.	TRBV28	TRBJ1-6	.	CTSNISPRHDNSPLHF	TGTACCAGCAATATTTCCCCCCGACATGATAATTCACCCCTCCACTTT
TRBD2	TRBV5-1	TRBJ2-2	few	CASSFETSGGNAGELFF	TGCGCCAGCAGCTTCGAAACTAGCGGGGGGAACGCCGGGGAGCTGTTTTTT
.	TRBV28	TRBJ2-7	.	CASSFQENSYEQYF	TGCGCCAGCAGTTTCCAGGAAAACTCCTACGAGCAGTACTTC
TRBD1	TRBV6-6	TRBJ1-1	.	CVSNGTGVRTEAFF	TGTGTCAGCAATGGGACAGGAGTAAGGACTGAAGCTTTCTTT
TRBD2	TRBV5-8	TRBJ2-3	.	CASSLGLAGETDTQYF	TGTGCCAGCAGCTTGGGACTAGCGGGAGAAACAGATACGCAGTATTTT
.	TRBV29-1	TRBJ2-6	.	CSVDALPDSGANVLNF	TGCAGCGTTGACGCTCTCCCCGATTCCGGGGCCAACGTCCTGAATTTC
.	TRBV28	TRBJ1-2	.	CASSLVGAYDYTF	TGTGCCAGCAGTTTGGTGGGGGCTTATGACTACACCTTC
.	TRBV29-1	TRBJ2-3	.	CSRERSGTDTQYF	TGCTCCCGTGAGCGGTCTGGCACAGATACGCAGTATTTT
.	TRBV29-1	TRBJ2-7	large	CSAGWGNHEQYF	TGCAGCGCGGGTTGGGGTAATCACGAGCAGTACTTC
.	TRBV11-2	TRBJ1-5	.	CASILKGGLMNQPQHF	TGTGCCAGCATCCTAAAAGGGGGACTCATGAATCAGCCCCAGCATTTT
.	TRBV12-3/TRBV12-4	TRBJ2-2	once	CARSQSCRELFF	TGTGCCAGGAGCCAATCGTGCAGGGAGCTGTTTTTT
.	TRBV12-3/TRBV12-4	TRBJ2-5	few	CASSIQGCETQYF	TGTGCCAGCAGTATACAGGGCTGCGAAACCCAGTACTTC
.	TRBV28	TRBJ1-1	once	CAGERTGLGTGAFF	TGTGCCGGGGAAAGAACAGGGCTTGGCACTGGAGCTTTCTTT
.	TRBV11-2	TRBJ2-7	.	CASSLRWTRENGQYF	TGTGCCAGTAGCTTACGATGGACAAGGGAAAACGGGCAGTACTTC
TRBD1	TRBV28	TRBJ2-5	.	CASAPDRVVETLYF	TGTGCCAGCGCGCCGGACAGGGTGGTAGAGACCCTGTACTTC
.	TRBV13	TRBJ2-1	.	CASSLNDERSF	TGTGCCAGCAGCTTAAATGATGAGCGGTCCTTC
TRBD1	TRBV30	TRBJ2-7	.	CATSGQPPYEQYF	TGTGCCACTTCGGGACAGCCCCCCTACGAGCAGTACTTC
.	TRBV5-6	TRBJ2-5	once	CSSSLEANQETQYF	TGCTCCAGCAGCTTGGAGGCTAACCAAGAGACCCAGTACTTC
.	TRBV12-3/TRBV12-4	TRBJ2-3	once	CAISLLARRDTQYF	TGTGCCATCAGTTTATTGGCGCGTAGAGATACGCAGTATTTT
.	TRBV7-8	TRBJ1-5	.	CASSLTSQPQHF	TGTGCCAGCAGCTTAACGAGTCAGCCCCAGCATTTT
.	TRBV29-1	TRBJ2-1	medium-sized	CSARRNEQFF	TGCAGCGCACGACGTAATGAGCAGTTCTTC
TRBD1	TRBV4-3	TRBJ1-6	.	CVSGSWDRGRNSPLHF	TGCGTCAGTGGCTCCTGGGACAGGGGAAGGAATTCACCCCTCCACTTT
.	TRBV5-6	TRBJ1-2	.	CAGSSGKSGYTF	TGTGCCGGCAGCTCCGGGAAATCTGGCTATACCTTC
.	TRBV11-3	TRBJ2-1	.	CASSLGVPGLPRNEQFF	TGTGCAAGCAGTTTAGGCGTACCGGGACTCCCCCGCAATGAGCAGTTCTTC
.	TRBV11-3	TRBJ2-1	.	CVSSLNANEHFF	TGTGTCAGCAGCTTAAATGCCAATGAACATTTCTTC
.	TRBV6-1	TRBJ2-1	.	CASIPSYDEQFF	TGTGCCAGTATTCCGTCATACGATGAGCAGTTCTTC
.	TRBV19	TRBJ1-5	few	CASSEATNQPQHF	TGTGCCAGTAGTGAGGCAACTAATCAGCCCCAGCACTTT
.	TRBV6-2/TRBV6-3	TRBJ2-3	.	CASSCLARGPTDTQYF	TGTGCAAGCAGTTGCCTAGCGAGAGGGCCGACAGATACGCAGTATTTT
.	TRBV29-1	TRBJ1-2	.	CSASRGSENGYTF	TGCAGCGCCTCGCGGGGGAGTGAGAATGGCTACACCTTC
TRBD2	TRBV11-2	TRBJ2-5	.	CARNLGASGQETQYF	TGTGCCCGCAACTTAGGGGCTAGCGGACAAGAGACTCAGTACTTC
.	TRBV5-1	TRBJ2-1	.	CASSLNSGEQFF	TGCGCCAGCAGCTTGAATAGTGGTGAGCAGTTCTTC
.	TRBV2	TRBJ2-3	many	CASSEGLPGLHTDTQYF	TGTGCCAGCAGTGAAGGTCTTCCGGGCCTCCACACAGATACGCAGTATTTT
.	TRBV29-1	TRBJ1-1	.	CSVRLGATEAFF	TGTAGCGTCCGATTGGGCGCGACTGAAGCTTTCTTT
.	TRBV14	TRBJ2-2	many	CASSQFAGLATGGLFF	TGTGCCAGCAGCCAATTCGCAGGGTTGGCTACCGGGGGGCTGTTTTTT
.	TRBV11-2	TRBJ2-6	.	CATQRPRSGTNVLTF	TGTGCCACCCAGCGGCCGCGCTCCGGGACCAACGTCCTGACCTTC
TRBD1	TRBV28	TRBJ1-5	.	CTSSPPGQGNKPQHF	TGTACCAGCAGTCCCCCGGGACAGGGGAATAAGCCCCAGCATTTT
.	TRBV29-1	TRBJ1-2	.	CSVGQGWGVGYGYTF	TGCAGTGTTGGGCAGGGCTGGGGCGTGGGCTATGGTTACACCTTC
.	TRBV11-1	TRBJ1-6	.	CANSRTLVLPIHF	TGTGCCAACAGCCGGACACTGGTTTTACCCATCCACTTT
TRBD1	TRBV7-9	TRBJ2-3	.	CASSSDRDGTDTQYF	TGTGCCAGCAGCTCAGACAGGGACGGGACAGATACGCAGTATTTT
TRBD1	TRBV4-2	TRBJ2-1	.	CASSHTGGQGNNRQFF	TGTGCCAGTAGCCACACCGGGGGACAGGGGAACAATAGGCAGTTCTTC
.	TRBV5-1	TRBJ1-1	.	CASSLTGLQLSNTESFF	TGCGCCAGCAGCTTGACGGGGTTACAACTCTCAAACACTGAATCTTTCTTT
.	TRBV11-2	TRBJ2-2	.	CASSTDSDSVELSF	TGTGCCAGCAGCACAGACTCGGACTCAGTGGAGCTGTCTTTT
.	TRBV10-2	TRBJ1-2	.	CASSFLKDYGHTF	TGCGCTAGCAGTTTCCTAAAGGACTATGGTCACACCTTC
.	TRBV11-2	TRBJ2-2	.	CASSSSLARELFF	TGTGCCAGCAGCTCATCCCTCGCTAGGGAGCTGTTTTTT
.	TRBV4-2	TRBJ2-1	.	CGSSHDWTTGGEQFF	TGTGGCAGCAGCCATGATTGGACAACCGGCGGTGAGCAGTTCTTC
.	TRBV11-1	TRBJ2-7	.	CASNLSRDSSYEQYF	TGTGCCAGCAACTTATCCCGGGACTCCTCCTACGAGCAATACTTC
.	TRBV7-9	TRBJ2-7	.	CASSSQEGSEQYF	TGTGCCAGCAGCTCACAAGAGGGGAGCGAGCAGTACTTC
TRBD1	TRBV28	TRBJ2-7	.	CASSTSGQGGSGEHYF	TGTGCCAGTAGTACCTCCGGACAGGGGGGTAGTGGCGAGCACTACTTC
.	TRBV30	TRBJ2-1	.	CVWTGTVYNEQFF	TGTGTCTGGACCGGGACTGTCTACAATGAGCAGTTCTTC